This is a list of T cell receptor beta chains from one sample in a study of T cells in Graves' hyperthyroidism and ophthalmopathy. TCRdb used MiXCR to reprocess the multiplex PCR reads, holding one entry per CDR3 protein. The repertoire holds about 270,000 distinct CDR3 sequences, with over 12% as singletons. Sequenced input: blood. These receptors were obtained from a woman aged 45-65 years with Graves' hyperthyroidism that later progressed to Graves' ophthalmopathy. Each CDR3 is given with its conserved first and last residue. The D gene is left open where the match is weak. Rows give clone size only sometimes, using once, few, many, or a class for an expanded clone.

abundance: many
v_gene: TRBV11-2
j_gene: TRBJ1-2
d_gene: NA
CDR3aa: CASSLGPPFGYTF
CDR3nt: TGTGCCAGCAGCTTAGGTCCTCCCTTTGGCTACACCTTC

abundance: NA
v_gene: TRBV28
j_gene: TRBJ1-2
d_gene: NA
CDR3aa: CASRSSGEGYTF
CDR3nt: TGTGCCAGCAGATCTTCGGGGGAAGGCTACACCTTC

abundance: many
v_gene: TRBV5-1
j_gene: TRBJ2-7
d_gene: NA
CDR3aa: CASSPGQADGEQYF
CDR3nt: TGCGCCAGCAGCCCGGGACAAGCGGATGGCGAGCAGTACTTC

abundance: few
v_gene: TRBV5-1
j_gene: TRBJ2-2
d_gene: TRBD1
CDR3aa: CASRVTGGNAGELFF
CDR3nt: TGCGCCAGCAGGGTGACAGGGGGGAACGCCGGGGAGCTGTTTTTT

abundance: many
v_gene: TRBV30
j_gene: TRBJ1-4
d_gene: NA
CDR3aa: CAWSPGLLGFNEKLFF
CDR3nt: TGTGCCTGGAGCCCGGGACTTCTTGGTTTTAATGAAAAACTGTTTTTT

abundance: many
v_gene: TRBV28
j_gene: TRBJ1-5
d_gene: TRBD1
CDR3aa: CASSWTGGNQPQHF
CDR3nt: TGTGCCAGCAGCTGGACAGGAGGCAATCAGCCCCAGCATTTT

abundance: many
v_gene: TRBV28
j_gene: TRBJ2-3
d_gene: NA
CDR3aa: CASSFPLGSGADTQYF
CDR3nt: TGTGCCAGCAGTTTCCCCCTCGGCAGTGGGGCAGATACGCAGTATTTT

abundance: many
v_gene: TRBV27
j_gene: TRBJ1-2
d_gene: NA
CDR3aa: CASRLGWGRNYGYTF
CDR3nt: TGTGCCAGCAGACTTGGATGGGGAAGGAACTATGGCTACACCTTC

abundance: many
v_gene: TRBV4-2
j_gene: TRBJ1-5
d_gene: NA
CDR3aa: CASSQGRGTDQPQHF
CDR3nt: TGTGCCAGCAGCCAAGGGAGGGGAACGGATCAGCCCCAGCATTTT

abundance: NA
v_gene: TRBV7-6
j_gene: TRBJ1-2
d_gene: NA
CDR3aa: CASSPTRGEGGYTF
CDR3nt: TGTGCCAGCAGCCCCACCCGGGGGGAGGGTGGCTACACCTTC